This T cell receptor (beta chain) was found in a study of identical twins. Trimming shortened V by 0 bases and J by 6 bases, and 5 bases separated the two germline ends. From germline, CDR1 is MNHEY and CDR2 SVGAGI. The CDR3 runs to 13 residues. A few counts support this clonotype. Its target is not known. Study-wide findings and caveats: Carriage of fewer insertions was seen in abundant cord blood beta clonotypes, whereas memory repertoires showed none.

Via MiXCR, TCRdb re-called the 5' RACE reads, giving one row per CDR3 protein. This table holds approximately 530,000 distinct CDR3 sequences, approximately 20% found once. These data also featured in a second study, about yellow fever vaccine responses in identical twins. That source notes: Reportedly, twins showed a vaccine T cell response that looked partly convergent and partly personalized.

The sample consisted of CD4+ T cells sorted from blood. This receptor was identified in a young woman in good health. This chain connects TRBV6-5 to TRBJ2-2; D unresolved. The CDR3 region has the DNA TGTGCCAGCAGTTACTCGGGGTCCGGGGAGCTGTTTTTT. Translated, it gives CASSYSGSGELFF.